This entry describes one TCR beta chain. These data originate in a study of T cells in Graves' hyperthyroidism and ophthalmopathy. The CDR3 totals 14 residues. Germline V gene sequence: CDR1 ENHRY, CDR2 SYGVKD. V was clipped by 2 bases and J by 9 bases; unmatched bases: 7. The CDR3 regions of TCR beta were amplified from RNA transcripts. The HTBI primer set drove a first-round RT-PCR of the TCR CDR3. Each CDR3 protein gets one entry after TCRdb re-called the multiplex PCR reads with MiXCR. The sample consists of about 400,000 distinct CDR3 sequences, roughly 13% of them appearing once. The sequencing sample was made of blood. This sequence was found in a woman in her late teens or twenties with Graves' hyperthyroidism. The J gene is TRBJ2-7, the V gene TRBV10-3; 10 bases fit TRBD1. The DNA of the CDR3 is TGTGCCATCAGTGAGCCGGGACAGGGGTTCACGCAGTACTTC. It is translated as CAISEPGQGFTQYF.